Shown below are 14 T cell receptor beta chains from a single sample sequenced in a study of cytomegalovirus exposure and HLA in healthy donors. TCRdb's table, derived via immunoSEQ multiplex PCR, lists solely in-frame clones and lacks some. The table records approximately 71,000 clones, around 90% of them present only once. Sequences were obtained from PBMCs. The receptors derive from a man between 18 and 29 years old in good health and CMV-seronegative.

The rearrangement joins TRBV6-1 to TRBJ1-4; D not certain. V lost 6 bases and J 5 bases, leaving 16 bases between the germline ends. This CDR3 has 15 amino acids. Germline CDR1 MNHNS, CDR2 SASEGT. DNA of the CDR3: TGTGCCAGCAGGATGAGCGGGGATTTGAATGAAAAACTGTTTTTT. It translates to CASRMSGDLNEKLFF.

This clone was seen a single time. The V call is TRBV6-6, the J call TRBJ2-7, with D perhaps TRBD2 (6 bases). CDR3 size: 11 residues. Germline V gene data show CDR1 as MNHNY and CDR2 as SVGAGI (reference sequence). V lost 5 bases, J lost 7 bases, and 9 bases lay in between. Here the CDR3 reads CASSQGGEQYF. CDR3 nucleotide sequence: TGTGCCAGCAGTCAGGGAGGTGAGCAGTACTTC.

This clone was detected a few times. The chain employs TRBV6-5 and TRBJ2-1, with D possibly being TRBD2 (6 bases). The CDR3 length is 14 residues. V lost 8 bases, J lost 0 bases, and 11 bases lay in between. Germline CDR1 and CDR2: MNHEY and SVGAGI. The CDR3 DNA reads as TGTGCCAGCCGCCGACTAGACTCCTACAATGAGCAGTTCTTC. Protein product: CASRRLDSYNEQFF.

The rearrangement uses TRBV4-3 and TRBJ2-3, with 8 bases aligning to TRBD2. The germline gives CDR1 LGHNA, CDR2 YSLEER. The CDR3 length is 19 residues. J lost 4 bases, V lost 0 bases, and 15 bases had no gene match. CDR3 sequence: CASSQEGTPGLVIADTQYF. CDR3 sequence (DNA): TGCGCCAGCAGCCAAGAAGGGACCCCGGGACTAGTAATCGCAGATACGCAGTATTTT.

The chain has TRBV4-3 and TRBJ2-4; no reliable D call. The V gene lost 0 bases and the J gene lost 0 bases, with 9 bases spanning the gap. CDR1 is LGHNA and CDR2 is YSLEER in the germline V gene. The CDR3 is 16 residues long. The CDR3 loop reads CASSQDRVIAKNIQYF. CDR3 in DNA: TGCGCCAGCAGCCAAGATCGGGTTATAGCCAAAAACATTCAGTACTTC.

This clone was counted a single time. J is TRBJ1-1 and V is TRBV5-1; tentative D call: TRBD1 (5 bases). The germline gives CDR1 SGHRS, CDR2 YFSETQ. V dropped 3 bases and J dropped 1 base, with 13 bases sitting between them. The CDR3 is made up of 15 amino acids. Here the CDR3 DNA reads TGCGCCAGCAGCTCCCCTGAGCAGGGGAACACTGAAGCTTTCTTT. It translates to CASSSPEQGNTEAFF.

The rearrangement joins TRBV2 to TRBJ1-1, with a possible D match to TRBD1 (6 bases). Germline lookup yields CDR1 SNHLY and CDR2 FYNNEI. V lost 8 bases, J lost 6 bases, and 19 bases lay in between. The CDR3 has 14 amino acids. The CDR3 DNA follows: TGTGCCAGCCACATCAAGACAGGTGCCGCTGAAGCTTTCTTT. This sequence encodes CASHIKTGAAEAFF.

V usage is TRBV5-1 and J usage is TRBJ2-3; 10 positions match TRBD2. Germline-derived CDR1 and CDR2 are SGHRS and YFSETQ. The trim removed 3 bases at V and 1 base at J, leaving 5 bases unmatched. The CDR3 has 16 residues. CDR3 sequence: CASSSISGRGTDTQYF. For the CDR3, the DNA is TGCGCCAGCAGCTCGATCAGCGGGAGGGGCACAGATACGCAGTATTTT.

This clone was counted a single time. The chain is built from TRBV7-3 and TRBJ2-5, with D possibly TRBD1 on 6 matching bases. The ends were cut back, 6 bases at V and 4 bases at J, with 12 bases in the middle. This CDR3 contains 13 residues. Germline V gene lookup returns CDR1 SGHTA and CDR2 FQGTGA. CDR3 region: CASRGAGRETQYF. For the CDR3, the DNA is TGTGCCAGCAGGGGGGCAGGAAGAGAGACCCAGTACTTC.

The table lists this clone with a count of one. The chain employs TRBV5-4 and TRBJ2-1, with D possibly matching TRBD2 (5 bases). CDR1 and CDR2 (germline): SGHNT, YYREEE (reference sequence). Deletions cut 4 bases from V and 5 bases from J, with 16 bases between. CDR3 length: 15 amino acids. The CDR3 is CASSPDLARHNEQFF. CDR3 bases: TGTGCCAGCAGCCCCGACCTAGCTCGCCACAATGAGCAGTTCTTC.

V is TRBV5-4 and J is TRBJ2-7; 7 positions agree with TRBD2. The V segment lost 0 bases and the J segment 2 bases; nucleotides outside the gene matches: 17. CDR3 length equals 19 residues. Germline CDR1 SGHNT, CDR2 YYREEE (reference sequence). The CDR3 bases are TGTGCCAGCAGCTTGGGGCCTAGCGGTTCGTATACGATTACCTACGAGCAGTACTTC. The encoded protein is CASSLGPSGSYTITYEQYF.

The rearrangement joins TRBV7-9 to TRBJ2-3; tentative D call: TRBD2 (6 bases). The germline gives CDR1 SEHNR, CDR2 FQNEAQ (reference sequence). The CDR3 runs to 17 residues. V was clipped by 6 bases and J by 1 base, with 20 bases between them. The CDR3 nucleotides are TGTGCCAGCAGAGGGCGGGAACCCGCCACGGGCACAGATACGCAGTATTTT. Amino acids: CASRGREPATGTDTQYF.

Points on this clone: A junction end diverges from the germline sequence, so it may reflect a read error. CDR3 sequence reads: CSATPGQGVNF. DNA of the CDR3: TGCAGTGCTACCCCGGGACAGGGGGTCAACTTC. The chain is built from TRBV20-1 and TRBJ2-5; 11 bases are a match to TRBD1. The germline V gene encodes CDR1 DFQATT and CDR2 SNEGSKA (reference sequence). The CDR3 has 11 amino acids.

The rearrangement uses TRBV10-3 and TRBJ1-5; D may be TRBD1 (6 bases). Germline V gives CDR1 ENHRY, CDR2 SYGVKD. V lost 9 bases, J lost 3 bases, and 9 bases lay in between. CDR3 size: 12 residues. The CDR3 DNA reads as TGTGCCATTGGACAGAACAATCAGCCCCAGCATTTT. As protein: CAIGQNNQPQHF.